This T cell receptor beta chain stems from a study of blood T cell repertoires in COVID-19 (dated by TCRdb to the early 2020s). For the wider study: Samples from collaborators originated in the United States, Italy and Spain and spanned both the acute and convalescent phases of COVID-19. HLA class I and class II types, where available, came from metadata supplied by the sample provider rather than from assay-based typing. Sample metadata almost always included a de-identified subject ID, COVID-19 status, age in years and sex. A freely available public database, intended as a resource for researchers studying the immune response to SARS-CoV-2, is where the repertoires were released. The material from the prospective study consisted of cDNA or gDNA derived from T cells, B-cell-depleted T cells, or PBMCs. The samples were drawn from the first 160 participants of the ongoing ImmuneRACE study and from about 1,200 subjects provided by 6 global collaborators. Deeply sampled blood TCRbeta repertoires from subjects exposed to, actively infected with, or recovered from COVID-19 were included in the dataset.

Each collaborating institution followed its own protocols to collect whole blood in K2EDTA tubes. Collaborator samples were shipped for TCRbeta analysis as frozen whole blood, isolated PBMCs, or DNA extracted from either sample type. The immunoSEQ Assay, a bias-controlled multiplex PCR, was used to amplify TCRbeta CDR3 regions from genomic DNA. As for how the authors treated the data: The number of nucleated cells in each sample was estimated from the amplification of reference gene primers within the assay. To quantify the absolute abundance of each unique TCRbeta CDR3 rearrangement, sequence reads were collapsed and filtered. For each sample, productive Simpson clonality was calculated by taking the square root of Simpson's diversity index across productive rearrangements. In its TCRdb copy, this immuneACCESS table keeps in-frame sequences only and misses some clones. Where compared with another copy, unresolved V genes explain less than half of these, and the others have no known cause. Clone size and the V and J calls come from that table; the DNA yielded D and trimming. Across this sample there are approximately 78,000 clones, with approximately 86% seen only once. Around 29% of the sample lies in the top ten.

General findings and caveats noted by the study authors: The quantity of clinical and demographic metadata differed by source and by participant and was supplied without curation.

With respect to this clone: Its antigen specificity is not known. Base quality data are lacking; no much larger clone is found one base away.

Its CDR3 holds 14 amino acids, cysteine through phenylalanine. The retained sequence is limited to the CDR3, 42 bases, with the frame set at the first base. CDR1 and CDR2 are read off the germline V gene as SGHAT and FQNNGV. V ends up 1 base short and J 5 bases short, with an unmatched junction base count of 4. The sample taken for sequencing was peripheral blood. The rearrangement combines TRBV11-2 with TRBJ2-5; TRBD2 lines up with 7 middle nucleotides. This receptor was obtained from a man in his forties or fifties with acute or convalescent COVID-19. The nucleotides read TGTGCCAGCAGCTTAGGTCTGGGAGGGGAGACCCAGTACTTC. The translation is CASSLGLGGETQYF.